This is a list of T cell receptor beta chains from one sample in a study of T cells in Graves' hyperthyroidism and ophthalmopathy. From the multiplex PCR reads, TCRdb called clonotypes with MiXCR, one entry per CDR3 protein. The sample comprises some 400,000 distinct CDR3 sequences, approximately 14% of which are singletons, and roughly 9.6% rests with the top ten. The sample taken for sequencing was blood. The receptors stem from a woman in her fifties or sixties with Graves' hyperthyroidism. Both conserved end residues are part of each CDR3. Fields, in order: clone size, J gene, D gene, V gene, CDR3 protein, CDR3 DNA. The D gene is left open where the match is weak. The size field is filled for only some rows; it gives once, few, many or a size class.

many TRBJ2-1 - TRBV5-1 CASSLASTGAYNEQFF TGCGCCAGCAGCTTGGCCAGTACAGGTGCATACAATGAGCAGTTCTTC
many TRBJ2-3 TRBD2 TRBV12-3/TRBV12-4 CASSLAGGGTDTQYF TGTGCCAGCAGTTTGGCGGGAGGGGGAACAGATACGCAGTATTTT
- TRBJ1-3 TRBD1 TRBV6-9 CASSYQTGGHGNTIYF TGTGCCAGCAGTTACCAGACAGGGGGCCATGGAAACACCATATATTTT
many TRBJ2-2 - TRBV5-5 CASSSFTNTGELFF TGTGCCAGCAGCTCATTCACGAACACCGGGGAGCTGTTTTTT
few TRBJ2-7 - TRBV6-2/TRBV6-3 CASSYSTTGSYEQYF TGTGCCAGCAGTTACTCGACCACGGGGTCCTACGAGCAGTACTTC
few TRBJ2-5 TRBD1 TRBV15 CATSRGTVWRTQETQYF TGTGCCACCAGCAGGGGGACAGTGTGGAGGACCCAAGAGACCCAGTACTTC
many TRBJ1-4 - TRBV5-1 CASSIQLGEKLFF TGCGCCAGCAGCATTCAGCTTGGAGAAAAACTGTTTTTT
- TRBJ1-2 - TRBV19 CASSITGFANYGYTF TGTGCCAGTAGTATTACTGGGTTTGCAAACTATGGCTACACCTTC
many TRBJ2-2 TRBD2 TRBV7-9 CASTLAGSGELFF TGTGCCAGCACCCTAGCGGGTTCCGGGGAGCTGTTTTTT
many TRBJ2-1 - TRBV3-1 CASSPRTGFYNEQFF TGTGCCAGCAGCCCGAGGACGGGATTTTACAATGAGCAGTTCTTC
- TRBJ2-7 TRBD2 TRBV27 CASSRGVLAGVEQYF TGTGCCAGCAGCCGGGGGGTACTAGCGGGAGTCGAGCAGTACTTC
many TRBJ1-5 - TRBV3-1 CASSQGTPDQPQHF TGTGCCAGCAGTCAAGGGACACCCGATCAGCCCCAGCATTTT
many TRBJ2-1 - TRBV12-3/TRBV12-4 CASSFSGGGGEQFF TGTGCCAGCAGTTTTTCTGGGGGAGGGGGTGAGCAGTTCTTC
- TRBJ2-4 - TRBV5-5 CASSSAGAAKNIQYF TGTGCCAGCAGTTCCGCGGGGGCTGCCAAAAACATTCAGTACTTC
few TRBJ2-7 - TRBV6-1 CASKGSGYEQYF TGTGCCAGCAAAGGGTCCGGCTACGAGCAGTACTTC
- TRBJ2-3 TRBD2 TRBV28 CASSPGLAGLDTQYF TGTGCCAGCAGTCCGGGACTAGCGGGTTTAGATACGCAGTATTTT
many TRBJ1-3 - TRBV28 CASRGGLSSGNTIYF TGTGCCAGCAGGGGGGGACTTAGCTCTGGAAACACCATATATTTT
many TRBJ2-7 TRBD1 TRBV20-1 CSACRDSSYEQYF TGCAGTGCTTGCCGGGACAGCTCCTACGAGCAGTACTTC
many TRBJ2-1 - TRBV27 CASSPTARNEQFF TGTGCCAGCAGTCCGACTGCCAGGAATGAGCAGTTCTTC
- TRBJ1-1 - TRBV7-3 CASRGGANTEAFF TGTGCCAGCCGTGGGGGCGCGAACACTGAAGCTTTCTTT
many TRBJ1-5 TRBD1 TRBV12-3/TRBV12-4 CASSYRGYQPQHF TGTGCCAGCAGTTACAGGGGGTACCAGCCCCAGCATTTT
- TRBJ2-3 - TRBV27 CASSLRSRGDSADTQYF TGTGCCAGCAGTTTACGCTCCAGGGGTGATAGTGCAGATACGCAGTATTTT
many TRBJ1-5 - TRBV7-2 CASSFLAGGNQPQHF TGTGCCAGCAGCTTCCTCGCGGGTGGCAATCAGCCCCAGCATTTT
- TRBJ1-3 - TRBV20-1 CSARRGKGSGNTIYF TGCAGTGCTAGAAGAGGGAAGGGGTCTGGAAACACCATATATTTT
few TRBJ2-7 TRBD1 TRBV18 CASSPSGTGEGEQYF TGTGCCAGCTCACCATCCGGGACAGGGGAGGGCGAGCAGTACTTC
many TRBJ1-1 - TRBV27 CASSSFEGTEAFF TGTGCCAGCTCGAGCTTTGAAGGGACTGAAGCTTTCTTT
- TRBJ2-1 TRBD1 TRBV7-7 CASSQDRYNEQFF TGTGCTAGCAGCCAGGACAGGTACAATGAGCAGTTCTTC
many TRBJ1-1 - TRBV10-3 CAISGSLEAFF TGTGCCATCAGTGGCAGCTTGGAAGCTTTCTTT
many TRBJ1-2 - TRBV2 CASSDFGINYGYTF TGTGCCAGCAGTGACTTTGGAATTAACTATGGCTACACCTTC
many TRBJ2-2 - TRBV2 CASTPTRDRELFF TGTGCCAGTACACCTACGCGGGACCGGGAGCTGTTTTTT
many TRBJ1-4 TRBD1 TRBV2 CASTQGEYEKLFF TGTGCCAGTACTCAGGGGGAGTACGAAAAACTGTTTTTT
- TRBJ2-1 TRBD2 TRBV20-1 CSARGGLAGQVEQFF TGCAGTGCTAGAGGGGGACTAGCGGGACAGGTTGAGCAGTTCTTC
few TRBJ1-2 - TRBV7-9 CASSLGRTDYGYTF TGTGCCAGCAGCTTGGGCCGGACTGACTATGGCTACACCTTC
many TRBJ2-7 - TRBV7-9 CASSFPGGYEQYF TGTGCCAGCAGCTTCCCCGGAGGTTACGAGCAGTACTTC
few TRBJ2-7 - TRBV6-1 CASSLNREYEQYF TGTGCCAGCAGTCTCAACAGGGAGTACGAGCAGTACTTC
many TRBJ2-3 - TRBV7-3 CASSVTSTDTQYF TGTGCCAGCAGTGTGACTAGCACAGATACGCAGTATTTT
- TRBJ2-2 - TRBV11-2 CASSTVRPGELFF TGTGCCAGCAGCACCGTACGTCCCGGGGAGCTGTTTTTT
many TRBJ2-7 - TRBV7-9 CASSLEAHSYEQYF TGTGCCAGCAGCTTAGAAGCCCACTCCTACGAGCAGTACTTC
many TRBJ1-1 - TRBV11-3 CASSLDEGRTEAFF TGTGCCAGCAGCTTAGACGAGGGGCGGACTGAAGCTTTCTTT
many TRBJ2-2 TRBD2 TRBV7-2 CASSLVTSGTNTGELFF TGTGCCAGCAGCTTAGTGACTAGCGGGACGAACACCGGGGAGCTGTTTTTT
- TRBJ2-2 - TRBV18 CASSPRQDNTGELFF TGTGCCAGCTCGCCTAGACAGGACAACACCGGGGAGCTGTTTTTT
many TRBJ1-2 - TRBV6-1 CASSEVANRYHYNYGYTF TGTGCCAGCAGTGAAGTTGCTAACAGATACCACTATAACTATGGCTACACCTTC
- TRBJ1-1 TRBD1 TRBV5-1 CASSSGQGPTEAFF TGCGCCAGCAGCTCCGGACAGGGGCCCACTGAAGCTTTCTTT
many TRBJ1-2 - TRBV30 CAWTPGGSNYGYTF TGTGCCTGGACCCCTGGGGGCAGCAACTATGGCTACACCTTC
few TRBJ2-3 TRBD2 TRBV9 CASSVASGRSTASTDTQYF TGTGCCAGCAGCGTAGCTAGCGGGAGGTCCACGGCTAGCACAGATACGCAGTATTTT
many TRBJ1-6 - TRBV27 CASSYADSPLHF TGTGCCAGCAGTTACGCGGATTCACCCCTCCACTTT
many TRBJ2-2 - TRBV12-3/TRBV12-4 CASSLAGRNTGELFF TGTGCCAGCAGTTTAGCCGGAAGGAACACCGGGGAGCTGTTTTTT
many TRBJ2-5 TRBD2 TRBV20-1 CSASQGASGKGRETQYF TGCAGTGCTTCCCAAGGCGCTAGCGGGAAGGGGCGAGAGACCCAGTACTTC
- TRBJ1-5 - TRBV5-6 CASSLGHLYGQPQHF TGTGCCAGCAGTCTTGGGCACCTCTATGGTCAGCCCCAGCATTTT
many TRBJ2-3 TRBD2 TRBV6-1 CASTPTGTSGRDTQYF TGTGCCAGCACTCCGACCGGGACTAGCGGGAGGGATACGCAGTATTTT
many TRBJ1-5 - TRBV10-2 CASSESRANQPQHF TGCGCCAGCAGTGAGTCGAGAGCAAATCAGCCCCAGCATTTT
many TRBJ2-1 TRBD2 TRBV20-1 CSGWAGGYNEQFF TGCAGTGGCTGGGCGGGAGGCTACAATGAGCAGTTCTTC
many TRBJ2-2 TRBD2 TRBV19 CASSDGTSGVWSGELFF TGTGCCAGTAGTGACGGGACTAGCGGGGTTTGGTCCGGGGAGCTGTTTTTT
- TRBJ2-7 TRBD2 TRBV25-1 CASSDLGTNYEQYF TGTGCCAGCAGTGATCTCGGGACTAACTACGAGCAGTACTTC